Below, 16 T cell receptor beta chains from the same sample are listed, as sequenced in a study of control samples from healthy donors and cancer patients. The method was immunoSEQ multiplex PCR; TCRdb's version includes in-frame clones alone and lacks a portion of them. The top ten hold 4.9% of the sample, which has around 150,000 clones, roughly 89% seen once. The source material was blood. These receptors were taken from a man aged 25 to 40 in good health.

The rearrangement uses TRBV5-1 and TRBJ2-2; TRBD1 is a possible D gene (5 bases). Trimming stripped 4 bases from V and 4 bases from J, with 14 bases between. The CDR3 is 15 residues long. Germline CDR1 SGHRS, CDR2 YFSETQ. The CDR3 DNA reads as TGCGCCAGCAGCACGGACATCGGCGGCACCGGGGAGCTGTTTTTT. As protein: CASSTDIGGTGELFF.

The CDR3 reads CASSNRDLPKRYF. CDR3 sequence (DNA): TGTGCCAGTAGTAACCGGGACCTGCCGAAAAGGTATTTT. The chain couples TRBV19 to TRBJ2-3; possibly TRBD1 or TRBD2 for D (5 bases each). Trimming took 4 bases from V and 14 from J, leaving 19 bases between them. Per germline, CDR1 LNHDA and CDR2 SQIVND (reference sequence). The CDR3 loop spans 13 amino acids.

The chain recombines TRBV7-8 with TRBJ2-1; TRBD2 aligns across 14 bases. Germline V CDR1 and CDR2: SGHVS, FQNEAQ. The CDR3 runs 21 residues. Germline trimming cut 5 bases from V and 0 bases from J; bases unmatched to any gene: 15. CDR3 region: CASSLNRGWTSGGSSYNEQFF. CDR3 in DNA: TGTGCCAGCAGCCTCAACCGGGGTTGGACTAGCGGGGGGAGCTCCTACAATGAGCAGTTCTTC.

This clone was seen only once. This rearrangement joins TRBV5-6 to TRBJ2-7; 8 bases line up with TRBD2. The CDR3 runs 15 residues. Germline assignment: CDR1 SGHDT and CDR2 YYEEEE. V gave up 2 bases and J gave up 3 bases; unmatched junction bases: 7. The CDR3 loop reads CASSFLREAVYEQYF. CDR3 DNA sequence: TGTGCCAGCAGCTTCTTGCGGGAGGCCGTCTACGAGCAGTACTTC. Looking up the rest from reference TRBV5-6 and TRBJ2-7 gives the full variable domain: DAGVTQSPTHLIKTRGQQVTLRCSPKSGHDTVSWYQQALGQGPQFIFQYYEEEERQRGNFPDRFSGHQFPNYSSELNVNALLLGDSALYLCASSFLREAVYEQYFGPGTRLTVT.

This chain connects TRBV4-1 to TRBJ2-1; 9 nucleotides line up with TRBD2. J was trimmed by 5 bases and V by 3 bases; bases with no gene match: 2. CDR1 MGHRA and CDR2 YSYEKL come from the germline V gene. This CDR3 has 14 residues. The CDR3 region has the DNA TGCGCCAGCAGCCACCTAGCGGGGAACAATGAGCAGTTCTTC. Translated, it gives CASSHLAGNNEQFF.

The J gene is TRBJ1-1, the V gene TRBV29-1; 9 nucleotides line up with TRBD1. The length of the CDR3 is 13 residues. Germline-derived CDR1 and CDR2 are SQVTM and ANQGSEA. Unmatched junction bases numbered 9, after V lost 6 bases and J lost 7 bases. CDR3 coding DNA: TGCAGCGTGGCTCCCGACAGGGGGGGTGAAGCTTTCTTT. Protein: CSVAPDRGGEAFF.

The chain links TRBV24-1 to TRBJ2-2; D remains ambiguous. The CDR3 contains 14 residues. In germline, CDR1 is KGHDR, CDR2 SFDVKD. V was clipped by 5 bases and J by 5 bases, with 11 bases between them. In DNA, the CDR3 is TGTGCCACCAGTGCCCCAAAGGGAACCGGGGAGCTGTTTTTT. This codes for CATSAPKGTGELFF.

This rearrangement joins TRBV10-2 to TRBJ1-5; D remains unclear. This CDR3 contains 15 residues. Deletions cut 4 bases from V and 6 bases from J, with 16 bases between. Looked up from germline, CDR1 is WSHSY and CDR2 is SAAADI. In DNA, the CDR3 is TGCGCCAGCAGTGTAAGTTCGGGTACTGGTCAGCCCCAGCATTTT. Translating gives CASSVSSGTGQPQHF.

This chain connects TRBV6-2 or TRBV6-3 to TRBJ2-1, with D perhaps matching TRBD2 (6 bases). V lost 4 bases and J 6 bases, leaving 10 bases between the germline ends. Per the germline V gene, CDR1 is MNHEY and CDR2 is SVGEGT. The CDR3 length is 13 residues. CDR3 residues: CASSFGTANEQFF. The CDR3 DNA reads as TGTGCCAGCAGTTTCGGGACTGCCAATGAGCAGTTCTTC.

V is TRBV21-1 and J is TRBJ2-3; no DNA check was done on the table's D call, TRBD2. TRBV21-1 is a known pseudogene. The CDR3 spans 12 residues. CDR3 coding DNA: TGTGCCAGCAGCCCACTAGCAGATACGCAGTATTTT. Protein sequence: CASSPLADTQYF.

This rearrangement joins TRBV24-1 to TRBJ2-3; weak D call: TRBD1 (6 bases). The germline V and J ends were trimmed by 3 bases and 4 bases, with 13 bases remaining between them. Germline V lookup: CDR1 KGHDR, CDR2 SFDVKD. CDR3 length equals 15 residues. Here the CDR3 reads CATSDPGTIADTQYF. The CDR3 DNA reads TGTGCCACCAGTGATCCTGGGACAATCGCAGATACGCAGTATTTT.

The chain employs TRBV27 and TRBJ2-1; TRBD2 agrees at 11 bases. This CDR3 spans 13 amino acids. The V segment lost 8 bases and the J segment 9 bases; nucleotides outside the gene matches: 6. CDR1 and CDR2 (germline): MNHEY, SMNVEV (reference sequence). Here the CDR3 reads CASGLAGGGEQFF. The CDR3 coding sequence is TGTGCCAGCGGCCTAGCGGGGGGTGGTGAGCAGTTCTTC.

This chain uses TRBV11-2 with TRBJ2-7, with D perhaps TRBD2 (6 bases). Germline V gene lookup returns CDR1 SGHAT and CDR2 FQNNGV. The CDR3 spans 14 residues. V lost 7 bases to trimming and J lost 2 bases, with 15 bases between them. The CDR3 reads CASTFYGGTYEQYF. The CDR3 DNA sequence: TGTGCCAGCACCTTCTACGGCGGGACCTACGAGCAGTACTTC. The complete variable domain, with remaining parts taken from reference TRBV11-2 and TRBJ2-7, reads EAGVAQSPRYKIIEKRQSVAFWCNPISGHATLYWYQQILGQGPKLLIQFQNNGVVDDSQLPKDRFSAERLKGVDSTLKIQPAKLEDSAVYLCASTFYGGTYEQYFGPGTRLTVT.

The chain recombines TRBV9 with TRBJ1-2, with a weak D call TRBD1 (6 bases). CDR1 and CDR2 (germline): SGDLS, YYNGEE. The V and J ends lost 3 bases and 5 bases respectively, with 14 bases between them. This CDR3 has 14 residues. This CDR3 reads CASSALQGGYGYTF. In nucleotides, the CDR3 is TGTGCCAGCAGCGCGTTACAGGGCGGGTATGGCTACACCTTC.

The chain uses TRBV2 and TRBJ1-1; 8 bases agree with TRBD1. The J segment lost 3 bases and the V segment lost 8 bases, leaving 5 bases of the junction unmatched. Germline assignment: CDR1 SNHLY and CDR2 FYNNEI. This CDR3 spans 13 amino acids. The CDR3 is CASGKDRDTEAFF. As DNA, the CDR3 is TGTGCCAGCGGCAAGGACAGGGACACTGAAGCTTTCTTT.

This clone was found once. The chain is built from TRBV5-1 and TRBJ2-1, with D unresolved. The CDR3 length is 13 residues. The V end was cut by 6 bases, the J end by 2 bases, with 9 bases between. The germline V gene encodes CDR1 SGHRS and CDR2 YFSETQ. CDR3 in DNA: TGCGCCAGCATGCAAGGAGCCTACAATGAGCAGTTCTTC. It yields the protein CASMQGAYNEQFF.